This T cell receptor beta chain was identified during a study of shared clonotypes between healthy human individuals. The data were produced by immunoSEQ multiplex PCR, yet TCRdb's version contains in-frame clones alone and is incomplete. The data show 950,000 to 1,100,000 clones, roughly 74% seen once. CDR1 is MDHEN, CDR2 SYDVKM, per germline. V was shortened by 7 bases and J by 0 bases, with 15 bases between the two germline ends. This CDR3 is built from 15 residues. The specimen was memory CD4+ T cells from PBMCs. The sample's subset: CD45RA-negative fraction. This chain connects TRBV28 to TRBJ2-5, with D possibly TRBD1 on 6 matching bases. The receptor comes from a man between 18 and 35 years old in good health. Some clones in this sample may be carry-over from other donors' samples. The chain's CDR3 is CASKPMGAYQETQYF. The CDR3 bases are TGTGCCAGCAAGCCGATGGGGGCGTACCAAGAGACCCAGTACTTC.